The text below deals with one T cell receptor beta chain. One junction end disagrees with the germline gene, perhaps due to a read error. This record comes from a study of beta chain features in type 1 diabetes. Germline CDR1 is LNHDA and CDR2 is SQIVND (reference sequence). The CDR3 is 13 residues long. All of the isolated RNA was reverse transcribed, so expressed TCRB transcripts were sequenced. Repertoires were generated with immunoSEQ multiplex PCR, while TCRdb's copy carries only in-frame clones and drops some. In the table there are approximately 37,000 clones, 45% to 50% of which are singletons.

The clonotype was recovered from a woman under 30 in good health. Sequences were obtained from central memory CD4+ T cells from blood. The chain is built from TRBV19 and TRBJ1-5; no reliable D call. CDR3 sequence (DNA): TGTGCCAGTAGTATTGAGGGCAACCAGCCCCAGCATTTT. Its translation is CASSIEGNQPQHF.